This T cell receptor (beta chain) emerged from a study of metastatic and nonmetastatic thyroid tumors. The wider study: Repertoires were compared across blood and tumor or nodule tissue from malignant and benign thyroid patients. Study-level points and caveats: Malignant tumors reportedly showed significantly higher TCR beta diversity than benign nodules in both blood and tumor.

This CDR3 has 11 amino acids. CDR1 is MNHEY, CDR2 SVGEGT, per germline. V shed 8 bases and J shed 7 bases, with 9 bases lying between them. Ten or more counts support this clone. The antigen remains unidentified. Authors' methods: Researchers built a distant-metastasis classifier for papillary thyroid cancer that drew on CDR3 differences across clinicopathological groups. TCRdb recomputed clones from the PCR reads via MiXCR. The V and J calls shown here were made by TCRdb, not taken from the authors' results. This table has several thousand clones, about 31% appearing once. No patient had received any treatment before thyroid surgery.

Sequencing was carried out using tumor tissue. The receptor comes from a female donor with papillary thyroid cancer or a benign thyroid nodule (not recorded which). Some clones in this sample may be carry-over from other donors' samples. The chain carries TRBV6-2 or TRBV6-3 and TRBJ2-1; D is unclear. The CDR3 DNA reads TGTGCCAGCGGCTACGTAAATGAGCAGTTCTTC. Its translation: CASGYVNEQFF.